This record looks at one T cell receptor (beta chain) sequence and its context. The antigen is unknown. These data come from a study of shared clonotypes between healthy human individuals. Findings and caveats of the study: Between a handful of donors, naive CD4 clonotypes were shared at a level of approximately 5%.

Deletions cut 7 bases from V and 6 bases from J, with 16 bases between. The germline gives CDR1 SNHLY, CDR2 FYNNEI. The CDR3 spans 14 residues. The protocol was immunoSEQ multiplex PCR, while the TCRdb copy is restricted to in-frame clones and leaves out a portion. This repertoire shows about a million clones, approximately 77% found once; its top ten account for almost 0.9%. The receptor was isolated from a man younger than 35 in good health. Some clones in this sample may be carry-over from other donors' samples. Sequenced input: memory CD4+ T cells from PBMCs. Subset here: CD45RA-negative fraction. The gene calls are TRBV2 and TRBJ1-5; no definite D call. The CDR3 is CASTDWERTQPQHF. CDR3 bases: TGTGCCAGCACCGATTGGGAACGGACTCAGCCCCAGCATTTT.